The 12 T cell receptor beta chains listed next were all sequenced from one sample in a study of blood T cell repertoires in COVID-19. TCRdb's copy holds only in-frame clones and misses some; the assay was immunoSEQ multiplex PCR. The repertoire holds approximately 300,000 clones, 90% seen once, with under 7% in the top ten. The sample consisted of peripheral blood. These TCRs come from a woman in her 30s with COVID-19, enrolled during active disease.

The chain links TRBV4-2 to TRBJ1-2; 11 nucleotides line up with TRBD1. Trimming took 0 bases from V and 7 from J; bases not matched to a gene: 7. Germline V CDR1 and CDR2: LGHNA, YNFKEQ. The CDR3 runs to 16 residues. CDR3 loop: CASSQEDGTGGFGYTF. The CDR3 coding sequence is TGTGCCAGCAGCCAAGAAGACGGGACAGGGGGTTTTGGCTACACCTTC.

The gene calls are TRBV6-1 and TRBJ1-5; D perhaps matches TRBD1 (5 bases). CDR3 length: 15 residues. Trimming cost V 3 bases and J 4 bases, with 13 bases left between them. Germline V CDR1 and CDR2: MNHNS, SASEGT. The CDR3 DNA sequence: TGTGCCAGCAGTGAGGAGGGGAGGTTGAATCAGCCCCAGCATTTT. Its protein is CASSEEGRLNQPQHF.

The genes are TRBV19 and TRBJ1-5; D unclear. The ends were cut back, 4 bases at V and 5 bases at J, with 9 bases in the middle. From germline, CDR1 is LNHDA and CDR2 SQIVND (reference sequence). This CDR3 has 13 residues. CDR3 protein: CASSNLGDQPQHF. CDR3 nucleotides: TGTGCCAGTAGTAATCTCGGGGATCAGCCCCAGCATTTT.

The CDR3, as DNA: TGTGCCAGCAGTTCGACAAGTTATGGCTACACCTTC. It codes for CASSSTSYGYTF. The rearrangement links TRBV28 to TRBJ1-2, with D unclear. The CDR3 consists of 12 residues. V lost 4 bases, J lost 5 bases, and 8 bases lay in between. CDR1 MDHEN and CDR2 SYDVKM come from the germline V gene.

This clone has more than one count but fewer than ten. CDR3 bases: TGTGCCAGCACCGGACTAGCGGGATCCTACGAGCAGTACTTC. Translating it yields CASTGLAGSYEQYF. The rearrangement links TRBV7-2 to TRBJ2-7; 12 bases map to TRBD2. CDR3 length equals 14 residues. J was trimmed by 1 base and V by 7 bases; bases with no gene match: 2. Germline CDR1 is SGHTA and CDR2 is FQGNSA. Together with reference TRBV7-2 and TRBJ2-7, the CDR3 gives the full variable domain: GAGVSQSPSNKVTEKGKDVELRCDPISGHTALYWYRQSLGQGLEFLIYFQGNSAPDKSGLPSDRFSAERTGGSVSTLTIQRTQQEDSAVYLCASTGLAGSYEQYFGPGTRLTVT.

This clone was counted once. The rearrangement joins TRBV5-8 to TRBJ2-7; D not resolved. The CDR3 covers 13 residues. V shed 4 bases and J shed 0 bases, with 8 bases lying between them. Germline V CDR1 and CDR2: SGHTS, YDEGEE. The CDR3 sequence: CASSAIDSYEQYF. CDR3 DNA: TGTGCCAGCAGCGCCATAGACTCCTACGAGCAGTACTTC. Drawing the rest from reference TRBV5-8 and TRBJ2-7, the complete variable domain is EAGVTQSPTHLIKTRGQQATLRCSPISGHTSVYWYQQALGLGLQFLLWYDEGEERNRGNFPPRFSGRQFPNYSSELNVNALELEDSALYLCASSAIDSYEQYFGPGTRLTVT.

This clone has a single count. The genes are TRBV12-3 or TRBV12-4 and TRBJ1-1; D is unresolved. Trimming removed 8 bases from V and 0 bases from J, with 10 bases in between. CDR3 length equals 13 residues. CDR3: CASGWGVNTEAFF. In nucleotides, the CDR3 is TGTGCCAGCGGGTGGGGAGTGAACACTGAAGCTTTCTTT.

Here the CDR3 DNA reads TGTGCCAGCAGTTTCACAGGGGGGGAAAACATTCAGTACTTC. It encodes CASSFTGGENIQYF. The J gene is TRBJ2-4, the V gene TRBV28; D might be TRBD1 (8 bases). Trimming shortened V by 3 bases and J by 5 bases, and 11 bases separated the two germline ends. The CDR3 is 14 residues long. Germline V gene data show CDR1 as MDHEN and CDR2 as SYDVKM. The full variable domain, in which reference TRBV28 and TRBJ2-4 provide the parts outside the CDR3, is DVKVTQSSRYLVKRTGEKVFLECVQDMDHENMFWYRQDPGLGLRLIYFSYDVKMKEKGDIPEGYSVSREKKERFSLILESASTNQTSMYLCASSFTGGENIQYFGAGTRLSVL.

The V gene is TRBV5-4, the J gene TRBJ2-2; TRBD2 matches at 8 bases. This CDR3 is built from 18 residues. V lost 0 bases, J lost 7 bases, and 14 bases stayed unmatched. The germline gives CDR1 SGHNT, CDR2 YYREEE (reference sequence). The CDR3 DNA reads TGTGCCAGCAGCTTGGTCCGTGCGGGCGGGAGGTCCATCGGGGAGCTGTTTTTT. As protein: CASSLVRAGGRSIGELFF.

This chain connects TRBV10-3 to TRBJ1-5; D possibly corresponds to TRBD1 (6 bases). The CDR3 consists of 14 residues. The V gene's germline CDR1 is ENHRY and CDR2 SYGVKD. The V and J ends lost 4 bases and 6 bases respectively, with 13 bases between them. The CDR3 spells CAISAQGLGQPQHF. The CDR3 region has the DNA TGTGCCATCAGTGCGCAGGGGTTAGGTCAGCCCCAGCATTTT.

This clone has just a few counts. The V gene is TRBV9, the J gene TRBJ2-2; tentatively, D is TRBD2 (6 bases). Trimming shortened V by 5 bases and J by 2 bases, and 13 bases separated the two germline ends. The CDR3 consists of 15 residues. CDR1 and CDR2 (germline): SGDLS, YYNGEE. CDR3 bases: TGTGCCAGCAGGGGGACTTCCGTCAACACCGGGGAGCTGTTTTTT. Translating gives CASRGTSVNTGELFF.

This chain connects TRBV6-5 to TRBJ2-2; TRBD2 is a possible D gene (6 bases). The CDR3 runs to 14 residues. Germline lookup yields CDR1 MNHEY and CDR2 SVGAGI. V lost 2 bases to trimming and J lost 5 bases, with 9 bases between them. The CDR3 region has the DNA TGTGCCAGCAGTTACGGAGGAGGGACCGGGGAGCTGTTTTTT. The encoded protein is CASSYGGGTGELFF.